The 11 T cell receptor beta chains below were found in one sample sequenced in a study of low-dose radiotherapy and immunotherapy resistance in tumors. With TRAV- and TRBV-specific primers, first-strand cDNA was made, covering the alpha and beta chains. A roughly 20-cycle PCR with a constant-region primer and V-primer adapter amplified TCRs. TCRdb reprocessed the reads with MiXCR, giving one entry per CDR3 protein. The top ten hold about 5.5% of the sample, which has around 79,000 distinct CDR3 sequences, about 19% seen once. Time point: before trial treatment. Sequencing used PBMCs, obtained before treatment. These receptors came from a male donor with prostate cancer.

Comment on this clonotype: A single base is all that separates this from a far larger clone, so a read error is likely. The chain links TRBV7-6 to TRBJ1-1; D unclear. With 2 bases removed from V and 2 bases from J, the gap between germline ends came to 9 bases. Germline loops: CDR1 SGHVS, CDR2 FNYEAQ. The CDR3 covers 14 residues. CDR3 in DNA: TGTGCCAGCAGCTTATTACAACTCAACACTGAAGCTTTCTTT. It codes for CASSLLQLNTEAFF.

There are many counts of this clonotype. The genes are TRBV7-8 and TRBJ2-3; D possibly corresponds to TRBD2 (6 bases). Germline loops: CDR1 SGHVS, CDR2 FQNEAQ. The V end lost 5 bases, the J end lost 7 bases, and 22 bases lay between the germline ends. This CDR3 comprises 16 residues. The DNA for the CDR3 is TGTGCCAGCAGCACCCCGGGACCCGCAGGCGGGAATACGCAGTATTTT. Protein: CASSTPGPAGGNTQYF.

This clonotype was seen at least ten times. This chain joins TRBV28 and TRBJ2-7; possibly TRBD1 or TRBD2 for D (5 bases each). The V end lost 3 bases, the J end lost 6 bases, and 12 bases lay between the germline ends. The CDR3 loop spans 13 amino acids. The germline V gene has CDR1 MDHEN and CDR2 SYDVKM. CDR3 sequence reads: CASSFGAMSEQYF. DNA of the CDR3: TGTGCCAGCAGTTTCGGGGCGATGAGCGAGCAGTACTTC.

This clonotype was recorded many times. This chain connects TRBV6-1 to TRBJ2-1, with D tentatively TRBD1 (6 bases). V lost 8 bases, J lost 7 bases, and 24 bases lay in between. CDR3 length equals 16 residues. Looked up from germline, CDR1 is MNHNS and CDR2 is SASEGT. The CDR3 sequence is CASARLGTSSLNEQFF. The CDR3 DNA is TGTGCCAGCGCCAGACTCGGGACAAGCTCTCTTAATGAGCAGTTCTTC.

This clonotype was detected ten times or more. The CDR3 reads CASSWARDRGGETQYF. The CDR3 bases are TGCGCCAGCAGCTGGGCACGGGACAGGGGCGGCGAGACCCAGTACTTC. The J gene is TRBJ2-5, the V gene TRBV5-1, with 10 bases aligning to TRBD1. The CDR3 covers 16 residues. V gave up 3 bases and J gave up 5 bases; unmatched junction bases: 10. Germline V gives CDR1 SGHRS, CDR2 YFSETQ. The whole variable domain, remainder taken from reference TRBV5-1 and TRBJ2-5, is KAGVTQTPRYLIKTRGQQVTLSCSPISGHRSVSWYQQTPGQGLQFLFEYFSETQRNKGNFPGRFSGRQFSNSRSEMNVSTLELGDSALYLCASSWARDRGGETQYFGPGTRLLVL.

This clonotype was counted at least ten times. CDR3 sequence reads: CASSGTRTEAFF. The CDR3 coding sequence is TGTGCCAGCAGTGGCACACGCACTGAAGCTTTCTTT. The chain employs TRBV2 and TRBJ1-1; no clear D gene. In germline, CDR1 is SNHLY, CDR2 FYNNEI. CDR3 size: 12 residues. V lost 4 bases and J 4 bases, leaving 7 bases between the germline ends.

This clonotype was seen repeatedly, ten times or more. The chain links TRBV19 to TRBJ2-1, with 11 bases fitting TRBD1. From germline, CDR1 is LNHDA and CDR2 SQIVND (reference sequence). The ends lost 0 bases at V and 8 bases at J; junction bases unmatched: 9. CDR3 length equals 17 residues. The CDR3 protein is CASSIEVRDRGIYEQFF. Written as DNA, the CDR3 is TGTGCCAGTAGTATAGAAGTTAGGGACAGGGGGATCTATGAGCAGTTCTTC.

Details on this clonotype: Given a far larger clone just one base away, this is likely a sequencing read error. The CDR3 loop is CATSEAETNKETQYF. CDR3 coding DNA: TGTGCCACCAGTGAGGCCGAGACTAACAAAGAGACCCAGTACTTC. The J gene is TRBJ2-5, the V gene TRBV27; the D gene is possibly TRBD2 (5 bases). This CDR3 has 15 amino acids. CDR1 is MNHEY, CDR2 SMNVEV, per germline (reference sequence).

On this clonotype itself: With only one base between it and a far larger clone, this is likely a read error. The rearrangement uses TRBV29-1 and TRBJ2-5, with TRBD1 as a possible D gene (5 bases). Trimming cost V 2 bases and J 11 bases, with 21 bases left between them. The CDR3 length is 14 residues. Germline CDR1 SQVTM, CDR2 ANQGSEA. The CDR3 DNA sequence: TGCAGCGTTGAAAGACAGACTTTGTACAATGAGCAGTACTTC. The encoded protein is CSVERQTLYNEQYF.

The chain has TRBV19 and TRBJ2-2; D is unclear. Trimming pared 4 bases from V and 10 bases from J, leaving 25 bases between. Germline loops: CDR1 LNHDA, CDR2 SQIVND (reference sequence). The CDR3 sequence is 17 residues long. The chain's CDR3 is CASSTTSRLGREEELFF. DNA for the CDR3: TGTGCCAGTAGTACTACTTCAAGGTTGGGCCGAGAGGAGGAGCTGTTTTTT. Filled out from reference TRBV19 and TRBJ2-2, the complete variable domain reads DGGITQSPKYLFRKEGQNVTLSCEQNLNHDAMYWYRQDPGQGLRLIYYSQIVNDFQKGDIAEGYSVSREKKESFPLTVTSAQKNPTAFYLCASSTTSRLGREEELFFGEGSRLTVL.

As concerns this clonotype: A far larger clone is one nucleotide away, so this likely arose from a read error. The CDR3 DNA reads TGTGCCAGCAGTTTCCGTGGTCTCTACGAGCAGTTCTTC. Protein sequence: CASSFRGLYEQFF. This chain uses TRBV28 with TRBJ2-1; D ambiguous. CDR3 length: 13 residues. CDR1 is MDHEN, CDR2 SYDVKM, per germline. The ends were cut back, 3 bases at V and 10 bases at J, with 13 bases in the middle.